The source of this TCR beta chain is a study of cytomegalovirus exposure and HLA in healthy donors. General study findings and limits: HLA alleles showed associations with 15,000 to 20,000 TCR beta sequences in a later analysis, at a 0.05 false discovery rate. Earlier analysis looked at TCR beta V segments, and most were productive about 90% or about 30% of the time. Later examination showed HLA-associated TCR beta chains had greater clonal expansion than equally common others. Later work found most CMV-associated TCR beta chains apparently HLA-restricted.

This clone was seen more than once but under ten times. The antigen is unknown. Germline values: CDR1 ENHRY, CDR2 SYGVKD. V dropped 1 base and J dropped 5; count of bases not matched to a gene: 6. The CDR3 is 16 residues long. It was with 60 Vbeta and 13 Jbeta primers that the PCR ran. TCRdb's copy holds only in-frame clones and misses some; the assay was immunoSEQ multiplex PCR. Of some 130,000 clones listed, roughly 80% are singletons. The source is a male donor in good health and CMV-seropositive. The chain couples TRBV10-3 to TRBJ2-1, with 9 bases identical to TRBD2. Sequenced: PBMCs. This CDR3 reads CAISEFTTSGDNEQFF. The CDR3 DNA is TGTGCCATCAGTGAGTTTACGACTAGCGGCGACAATGAGCAGTTCTTC.